Listed below are T cell receptor beta chains from one sample, sequenced in a study of T cell changes during pregnancy in multiple sclerosis. Profiled with immunoSEQ multiplex PCR; TCRdb holds only in-frame clones, not every one. The sample lists more than 50,000 clones; 91% were seen once. Sequencing used CD4+ T cells from peripheral blood mononuclear cells, obtained after pregnancy. These receptors came from a female donor in good health, enrolled as a control in a pregnancy study. CDR3s include the opening cysteine and the closing phenylalanine or tryptophan. Each record gives: V gene, clone size, D gene, J gene, CDR3 DNA, CDR3 protein. The D gene is left open where the match is weak. Clone size appears in some rows only: once, few, many, or a class for an expanded clone.

>TRBV11-2|NA|NA|TRBJ2-3
TGTGCCAGCAGCTTAGGGGGACTCCGAGATACGCAGTATTTT
CASSLGGLRDTQYF
>TRBV4-1|once|NA|TRBJ2-1
TGCGCCAGCAGCCAAGATGGAGCAATGGCCTACAATGAGCAGTTCTTC
CASSQDGAMAYNEQFF
>TRBV7-2|NA|NA|TRBJ2-1
TGTGCCAGCCAGACTACAACAAGCAATGAGCAGTTCTTC
CASQTTTSNEQFF
>TRBV19|NA|NA|TRBJ2-6
TGTGCCAGTAGTACAGGACAGTTTAACTCTGGGGCCAACGTCCTGACTTTC
CASSTGQFNSGANVLTF
>TRBV6-5|NA|TRBD1|TRBJ2-5
TGTGCCAGCAGTTATCAGGGACAGGGACGAGGGGAGACCCAGTACTTC
CASSYQGQGRGETQYF
>TRBV6-1|NA|NA|TRBJ1-1
TGTGCCAGCATAAGTGGACGGGGGAACACTGAAGCTTTCTTT
CASISGRGNTEAFF
>TRBV7-9|few|NA|TRBJ1-6
TGTGCCAGCAGCTTAGCGGGCTCACCCCTCCACTTT
CASSLAGSPLHF
>TRBV27|once|NA|TRBJ2-3
TGTGCCAGCAGTCCGGGGGTGATCGGCACAGATACGCAGTATTTT
CASSPGVIGTDTQYF
>TRBV6-6|NA|NA|TRBJ2-7
TGTGCCAGCACCCCGGGGGTTCTCTACGAGCAGTACTTC
CASTPGVLYEQYF
>TRBV11-1|once|TRBD1|TRBJ1-1
TGTGCCAGCAGCTCGGGACAGCGTGAAGCTTTCTTT
CASSSGQREAFF
>TRBV21-1|NA|NA|TRBJ2-3
TGTGCCAGCAGTTGGACAGGGGACGGAATGGGCGGAACAGATACGCAGTATTTT
CASSWTGDGMGGTDTQYF
>TRBV6-1|NA|NA|TRBJ1-2
TGTGCCAGCAGTGAAGCTTGGGAGCTTTCGGGCTATGGCTACACCTTC
CASSEAWELSGYGYTF
>TRBV5-1|NA|TRBD1|TRBJ2-1
TGCGCCAGCAGCACCACCGGGACAGAGAGATACAATGAGCAGTTCTTC
CASSTTGTERYNEQFF
>TRBV4-3|NA|NA|TRBJ2-1
TGCGCCAGCAGCCAAGAATCCCCGGGGGGCCCCAATGAGCAGTTCTTC
CASSQESPGGPNEQFF
>TRBV5-4|once|TRBD2|TRBJ2-3
TGTGCCAGCAGCATAGGGACTAGCGGGGCCGTTAGCACAGATACGCAGTATTTT
CASSIGTSGAVSTDTQYF
>TRBV7-7|NA|TRBD1|TRBJ2-3
TGTGCCAGCAGCTTGGGACAGGGTCCCACAGATACGCAGTATTTT
CASSLGQGPTDTQYF
>TRBV11-3|NA|NA|TRBJ2-2
TGTGCCAGCAGCCCAAGGACAGCCAACACCGGGGAGCTGTTTTTT
CASSPRTANTGELFF
>TRBV18|NA|NA|TRBJ2-7
TGTGCCAGCTCACCAACGACAGTATACGAGCAGTACTTC
CASSPTTVYEQYF
>TRBV5-1|once|TRBD1|TRBJ2-7
TGCGCCAGCAGCCCCACCCACAGGGGTGACGGGTTAGGCGAGCAGTACTTC
CASSPTHRGDGLGEQYF
>TRBV9|NA|TRBD1|TRBJ1-2
TGTGCCAGCAGCTCGGGACAGATCTATGGCTACACCTTC
CASSSGQIYGYTF
>TRBV6-1|NA|TRBD1|TRBJ2-7
TGTGCCAGCAGTGAAGGGCCTCAATGGGGACAGGGGGACGACGAGCAGTACTTC
CASSEGPQWGQGDDEQYF
>TRBV7-8|NA|TRBD1|TRBJ1-4
TGTGCCAGCAGCTTGGCCACCGGGACAGGGGGTGAAAAACTGTTTTTT
CASSLATGTGGEKLFF
>TRBV5-1|NA|NA|TRBJ1-6
TGCGCCGGCAGCTTGGACGTAGGGGCTAATTCACCCCTCCACTTT
CAGSLDVGANSPLHF
>TRBV5-1|NA|NA|TRBJ2-1
TGCGCCAGCAGCTTGGCCGCCGCAGGCTCCTACAATGAGCAGTTCTTC
CASSLAAAGSYNEQFF
>TRBV18|NA|NA|TRBJ1-1
TGTGCCAGCACTTTGGACAGAGGGAACACTGAAGCTTTCTTT
CASTLDRGNTEAFF
>TRBV7-3|once|NA|TRBJ2-1
TGTGCCAGCAGCTCCCTCGGGCTAGCGACTGAGCAGTTCTTC
CASSSLGLATEQFF
>TRBV18|NA|NA|TRBJ2-1
TGTGCCAGCTCACCGGGTGGGCAATCCCGTGAGCAGTTCTTC
CASSPGGQSREQFF
>TRBV7-2|NA|TRBD1|TRBJ2-3
TGTGCCAGCAGCGAGGGGGGCAGGGGGCCTAGCACAGATACGCAGTATTTT
CASSEGGRGPSTDTQYF